Below, 4 T cell receptor beta chains from the same sample are listed, as sequenced in a study of T cell responses to AZD1222 COVID-19 vaccine. The method was immunoSEQ multiplex PCR; TCRdb's version includes in-frame clones alone and lacks a portion of them. Among around 140,000 clones listed, 80% to 90% were seen once. The material sequenced was peripheral blood, taken on day 0 of AZD1222 vaccination. All receptors derive from an adult in good health.

This rearrangement joins TRBV4-2 to TRBJ2-7; 10 bases agree with TRBD2. Germline CDR1 reads LGHNA; CDR2 reads YNFKEQ. This CDR3 has 15 residues. The J segment lost 6 bases and the V segment lost 3 bases, leaving 8 bases of the junction unmatched. The CDR3 nucleotides read TGTGCCAGCAGCCAGCTCCCTAGCGGGAGCGGCGAGCAGTACTTC. This translates into CASSQLPSGSGEQYF.

The chain links TRBV12-5 to TRBJ2-7, with D perhaps assigned TRBD1 or TRBD2 (6 bases each). Looked up from germline, CDR1 is LGHNT and CDR2 is FRNRAP. V lost 4 bases to trimming and J lost 0 bases, with 16 bases between them. The CDR3 loop spans 16 amino acids. CDR3 sequence (DNA): TGTGCTAGTGGTTCTCTAGGGGGGTCGGGCTCCTACGAGCAGTACTTC. It yields the protein CASGSLGGSGSYEQYF.

The rearrangement joins TRBV18 to TRBJ2-3; D is unclear. CDR3 length equals 14 residues. V lost 3 bases and J 6 bases, leaving 13 bases between the germline ends. Germline assignment: CDR1 KGHSH and CDR2 LQKENI. The CDR3 is CASSPFLGPDTQYF. Written as DNA, the CDR3 is TGTGCCAGCTCACCGTTCCTAGGCCCGGATACGCAGTATTTT.

The CDR3 nucleotides read TGTGCCAGCAGCCCGACAGGGTTTTACTCTGGAAACACCATATATTTT. Translated: CASSPTGFYSGNTIYF. The chain employs TRBV3-1 (or the pseudogene TRBV3-2) and TRBJ1-3; TRBD1 aligns across 7 bases. Germline V lookup: CDR1 LGHDT, CDR2 YNNKEL (reference sequence). The CDR3 has 16 residues. V shed 4 bases, J shed 0 bases, and the junction held 6 bases outside the gene matches.